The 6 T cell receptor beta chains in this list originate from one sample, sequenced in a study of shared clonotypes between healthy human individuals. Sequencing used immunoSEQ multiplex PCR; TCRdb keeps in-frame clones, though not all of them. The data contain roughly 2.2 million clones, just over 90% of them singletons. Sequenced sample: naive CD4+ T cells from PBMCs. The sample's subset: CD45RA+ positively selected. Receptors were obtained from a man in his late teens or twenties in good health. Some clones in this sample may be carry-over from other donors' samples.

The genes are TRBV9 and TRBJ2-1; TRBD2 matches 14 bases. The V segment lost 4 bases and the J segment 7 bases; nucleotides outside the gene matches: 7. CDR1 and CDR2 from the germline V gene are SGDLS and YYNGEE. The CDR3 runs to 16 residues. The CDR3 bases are TGTGCCAGCAGCACGACCGGGACTAGCGGGAGAAATGAGCAGTTCTTC. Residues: CASSTTGTSGRNEQFF.

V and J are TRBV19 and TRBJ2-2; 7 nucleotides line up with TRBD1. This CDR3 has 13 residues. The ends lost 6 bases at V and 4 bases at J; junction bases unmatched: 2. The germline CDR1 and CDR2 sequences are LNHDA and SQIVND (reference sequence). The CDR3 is CASRPGGTGELFF. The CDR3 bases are TGTGCCAGTAGGCCAGGGGGCACCGGGGAGCTGTTTTTT.

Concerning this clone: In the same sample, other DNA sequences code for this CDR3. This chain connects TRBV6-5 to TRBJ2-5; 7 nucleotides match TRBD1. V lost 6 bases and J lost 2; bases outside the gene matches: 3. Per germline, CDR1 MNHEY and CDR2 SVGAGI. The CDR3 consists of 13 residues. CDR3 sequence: CASSRTGQETQYF. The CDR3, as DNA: TGTGCCAGCAGCCGGACAGGTCAAGAGACCCAGTACTTC.

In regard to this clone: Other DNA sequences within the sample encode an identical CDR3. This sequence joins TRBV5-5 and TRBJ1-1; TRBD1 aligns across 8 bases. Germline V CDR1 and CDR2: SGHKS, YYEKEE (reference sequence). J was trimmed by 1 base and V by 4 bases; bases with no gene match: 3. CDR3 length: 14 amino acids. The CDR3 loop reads CASSLGTGNTEAFF. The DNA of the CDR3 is TGTGCCAGCAGCCTTGGGACAGGGAACACTGAAGCTTTCTTT.

CDR3 in amino acids: CASSEVRLEQFF. CDR3 nucleotide sequence: TGTGCCAGCAGTGAAGTAAGGCTTGAGCAGTTCTTC. The chain joins TRBV6-1 to TRBJ2-1; no definite D call. The CDR3 spans 12 residues. The germline CDR1 and CDR2 sequences are MNHNS and SASEGT. V was cut by 1 base and J by 9 bases, with 7 bases left in between.

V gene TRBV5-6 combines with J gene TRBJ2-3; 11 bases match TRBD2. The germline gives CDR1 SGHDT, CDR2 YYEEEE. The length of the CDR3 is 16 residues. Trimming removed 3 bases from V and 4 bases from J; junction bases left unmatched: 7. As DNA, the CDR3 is TGTGCCAGCAGCTCCTGGCTAGCGGGAGGACCAGATACGCAGTATTTT. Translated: CASSSWLAGGPDTQYF.